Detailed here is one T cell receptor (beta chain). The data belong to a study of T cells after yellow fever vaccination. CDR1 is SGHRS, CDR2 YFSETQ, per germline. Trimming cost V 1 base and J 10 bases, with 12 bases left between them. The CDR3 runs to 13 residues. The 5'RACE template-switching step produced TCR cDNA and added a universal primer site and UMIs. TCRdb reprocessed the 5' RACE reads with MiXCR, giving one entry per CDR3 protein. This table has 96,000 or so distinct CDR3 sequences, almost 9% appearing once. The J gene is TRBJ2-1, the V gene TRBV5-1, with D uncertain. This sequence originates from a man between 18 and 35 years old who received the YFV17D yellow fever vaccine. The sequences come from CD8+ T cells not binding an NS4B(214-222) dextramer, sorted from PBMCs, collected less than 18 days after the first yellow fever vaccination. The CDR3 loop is CASSLWDKGEQFF. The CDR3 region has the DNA TGCGCCAGCAGCTTGTGGGATAAAGGAGAGCAGTTCTTC.